The present T cell receptor (beta chain) was sequenced within a study of cytotoxic CD8 clonotypes in ibrutinib-treated CLL. Study-wide background: Recorded responses included 25 or so partial and 2 complete; following median roughly 68 months, roughly 15 stayed remitted and roughly twelve progressed.

Study-wide points: Whereas clonality rose at ibrutinib response, it declined toward baseline at progression. Sustained-remission patients were sampled at one set of times and progressing patients at different ones.

Sequencing was designed to attain a depth spanning 1 in 200,000 to 1 in 1 million T cells. Sequencing used immunoSEQ multiplex PCR; TCRdb keeps in-frame clones, though not all of them. The sample lists 140,000 to 150,000 clones; more than 75% were seen once. With respect to this clone: Its antigen is unknown.

Per the germline V gene, CDR1 is MNHEY and CDR2 is SMNVEV (reference sequence). The ends lost 6 bases at V and 4 bases at J; junction bases unmatched: 8. This CDR3 contains 16 residues. The V and J genes are TRBV27 and TRBJ2-1, with TRBD1 matching over 11 bases. The TCR sequence derives from a human donor with chronic lymphocytic leukemia. The sequencing here drew on PBMCs, taken after 24 months of ibrutinib treatment. Here the CDR3 DNA reads TGTGCCAGCAGCCTCTCGGACAGGGGGCTGTACAATGAGCAGTTCTTC. Encoded protein: CASSLSDRGLYNEQFF.